Below, 2 T cell receptor beta chains from the same sample are listed, as sequenced in a study of tumor-infiltrating lymphocytes in primary liver carcinoma. TCR beta cDNA was made from around 460 ng total RNA with a constant-region primer. Library construction for TCR beta comprised three nested multiplex PCR rounds performed with slightly modified ARM-PCR. PCR rounds one and two used TRBV1-TRBV30 forward primers with a C-beta reverse primer for 9 to 10 cycles each. Via MiXCR, TCRdb re-called the multiplex PCR reads, giving one row per CDR3 protein. The sample carries 48,000 or so distinct CDR3 sequences, over 70% recorded once. It was from about 19-30 mg of unsorted bulk tissue that RNA and DNA were co-extracted. What was sequenced was liver tumor tissue from sampling region 3. The subset denotes: tumor region T3, left-lateral pole. The receptors derive from a man between 35 and 55 years old with primary liver carcinoma and hepatitis B virus infection.

CDR3 protein: CASRFDRGVSSTQYF. Written as DNA, the CDR3 is TGTGCCAGCAGGTTCGACAGGGGGGTGTCTAGTACGCAGTATTTT. The chain joins TRBV5-6 to TRBJ2-3; TRBD1 matches 9 bases. The J segment lost 8 bases and the V segment lost 5 bases, leaving 12 bases of the junction unmatched. This CDR3 contains 15 residues. Germline V gene data show CDR1 as SGHDT and CDR2 as YYEEEE.

V is TRBV7-9 and J is TRBJ2-2; D possibly corresponds to TRBD1 (6 bases). The V end lost 7 bases, the J end lost 6 bases, and 21 bases lay between the germline ends. The CDR3 sequence is 16 residues long. Germline V CDR1 and CDR2: SEHNR, FQNEAQ (reference sequence). The CDR3 coding sequence is TGTGCCAGCACTCCACAGGGACCCGCTTACCCCGGGGAGCTGTTTTTT. This codes for CASTPQGPAYPGELFF.